The T cell receptor (beta chain) described here comes from a study of shared clonotypes between healthy human individuals. Turning to the study itself: CD8 memory received one plate per donor, CD8 naive two, CD4 memory three and CD4 naive three.

The V gene lost 2 bases and the J gene lost 4 bases, with 3 bases spanning the gap. Per the germline V gene, CDR1 is SGHNT and CDR2 is YYREEE (reference sequence). The CDR3 covers 12 residues. The DNA input per sorted-subset replicate PCR was about 0.2 ug, corresponding to 28,000 or so T cell genomes. Produced via immunoSEQ multiplex PCR; TCRdb's table is partial and in-frame only. The table records about 680,000 clones, under 80% of them present only once. All participating donors were Caucasian adults from Nashville, Tennessee. The receptor comes from a woman younger than 45 in good health. This chain links TRBV5-4 with TRBJ2-2; D remains unclear. What was sequenced was memory CD4+ T cells sorted from blood. The sample's subset: CD45RA-negative fraction. This CDR3 is CASSLPTGELFF. The CDR3 nucleotides read TGTGCCAGCAGCTTACCCACCGGGGAGCTGTTTTTT. The whole variable domain, filled in from reference TRBV5-4 and TRBJ2-2, reads ETGVTQSPTHLIKTRGQQVTLRCSSQSGHNTVSWYQQALGQGPQFIFQYYREEENGRGNFPPRFSGLQFPNYSSELNVNALELDDSALYLCASSLPTGELFFGEGSRLTVL.